The 13 T cell receptor beta chains in this list originate from one sample, sequenced in a study of vaccination and CD4 T cells after COVID-19. MiXCR was run by TCRdb on the PCR reads, yielding one entry per CDR3 protein. This table holds some 18,000 distinct CDR3 sequences, under 80% found once. The sample was CD4+ T cells from blood, taken before SARS-CoV-2 vaccination. Receptors were obtained from a human donor who had recovered from COVID-19.

The count of this clonotype is one. This sequence joins TRBV10-2 and TRBJ1-5; unclear D gene. The V end was cut by 2 bases, the J end by 9 bases, with 11 bases between. The CDR3 runs 13 residues. Germline V CDR1 and CDR2: WSHSY, SAAADI. CDR3 loop: CASSETGAGPQHF. CDR3 sequence (DNA): TGCGCCAGCAGTGAGACGGGAGCAGGGCCCCAGCATTTT.

This sequence joins TRBV7-8 and TRBJ2-7; no definite D call. Germline lookup yields CDR1 SGHVS and CDR2 FQNEAQ. V shed 5 bases and J shed 9 bases, with 11 bases lying between them. The CDR3 contains 11 residues. The CDR3 region has the DNA TGTGCCAGCAGCCCAGCGAGTGTGCAGTACTTC. Encoded protein: CASSPASVQYF.

This rearrangement joins TRBV7-2 to TRBJ2-7; the match to TRBD1 covers 8 bases. The CDR3 consists of 15 residues. Trimming cost V 0 bases and J 2 bases; bases outside gene matches: 3. The germline V gene has CDR1 SGHTA and CDR2 FQGNSA. The CDR3 loop is CASSLAGTGAYEQYF. The CDR3 nucleotides are TGTGCCAGCAGCTTAGCGGGGACAGGAGCCTACGAGCAGTACTTC.

The chain links TRBV28 to TRBJ1-1; tentative D call: TRBD1 (5 bases). V lost 5 bases to trimming and J lost 3 bases, with 16 bases between them. Germline V lookup: CDR1 MDHEN, CDR2 SYDVKM. The CDR3 has 15 amino acids. The CDR3: CASSGLARGDTEAFF. In DNA, the CDR3 is TGTGCCAGCAGTGGGCTGGCGCGGGGGGACACTGAAGCTTTCTTT.

The chain uses TRBV7-2 and TRBJ2-1; D may be TRBD1 or TRBD2 (7 bases each). The CDR3 runs 13 residues. V was pared by 6 bases and J by 6 bases, with 12 bases between. Germline assignment: CDR1 SGHTA and CDR2 FQGNSA. The CDR3 nucleotides are TGTGCCAGCAGGCCAGGGGGGGGCAATGAGCAGTTCTTC. Protein sequence: CASRPGGGNEQFF.

The V and J genes are TRBV7-8 and TRBJ2-7, with 12 bases lining up with TRBD1. The CDR3 sequence is 15 residues long. Germline V gives CDR1 SGHVS, CDR2 FQNEAQ. After removal of 7 bases from V and 9 bases from J, the junction contained 13 bases not matched to a gene. Here the CDR3 DNA reads TGTGCCAGCACTGGGCTATTCGGGACAGGGGGCATGCAGTACTTC. It is translated as CASTGLFGTGGMQYF.

The J gene is TRBJ2-5, the V gene TRBV27, with D hard to call. Germline V gene data show CDR1 as MNHEY and CDR2 as SMNVEV (reference sequence). V gave up 6 bases and J gave up 5 bases, with 22 bases separating them. The CDR3 is 16 amino acids. CDR3 protein: CASSPLGGLLLETQYF. CDR3 bases: TGTGCCAGCAGCCCCCTAGGTGGGCTCTTGCTGGAGACCCAGTACTTC.

V and J are TRBV23-1 and TRBJ1-1, with 7 bases lining up with TRBD1. TRBV23-1 has ORF status, its function being uncertain. J was trimmed by 0 bases and V by 6 bases; bases with no gene match: 4. The CDR3 sequence is 14 residues long. The CDR3 sequence: CASRGQPVNTEAFF. In DNA form, the CDR3 reads TGCGCCAGCAGGGGACAGCCCGTGAACACTGAAGCTTTCTTT.

The J gene is TRBJ2-3, the V gene TRBV24-1; 13 bases fit TRBD2. There are 18 residues in the CDR3. V was clipped by 5 bases and J by 3 bases; unmatched bases: 10. Germline CDR1 reads KGHDR; CDR2 reads SFDVKD. CDR3 bases: TGTGCCACCAGTGTCCCACTCGGGACTAGCGGGGAAACAGATACGCAGTATTTT. This codes for CATSVPLGTSGETDTQYF.

The CDR3, as DNA: TGCAGTGCTAGAGATGCTTACAGGAATCAGCCCCAGCATTTT. This codes for CSARDAYRNQPQHF. This chain uses TRBV20-1 with TRBJ1-5, with a tentative D call TRBD1 (5 bases). CDR3 length: 14 amino acids. CDR1 is DFQATT and CDR2 is SNEGSKA in the germline V gene (reference sequence). Between the trimmed V and J ends, which lost 0 bases and 4 bases, there was a span of 10 bases.

In this sample, this clonotype turned up a few times. J is TRBJ2-5 and V is TRBV7-8, with TRBD2 identical over 8 bases. CDR1 SGHVS and CDR2 FQNEAQ come from the germline V gene. The CDR3 is made up of 16 amino acids. The V segment lost 3 bases and the J segment 5 bases; nucleotides outside the gene matches: 11. CDR3 nucleotides: TGTGCCAGCAGCTTTGGAGGGGCGGGAGGTGGGGAGACCCAGTACTTC. This sequence encodes CASSFGGAGGGETQYF.

This clonotype appeared a few times. The chain combines TRBV6-1 with TRBJ2-3, with 12 bases fitting TRBD1. CDR1 MNHNS and CDR2 SASEGT come from the germline V gene. The junction had 8 bases not matched to a gene; V was cut back by 6 bases and J by 7 bases. There are 15 residues in the CDR3. CDR3 region: CASSPGQGARYTQYF. The CDR3 DNA reads TGTGCCAGCAGCCCGGGACAGGGGGCGCGATATACGCAGTATTTT.

This chain connects TRBV20-1 to TRBJ2-5, with TRBD2 matching over 7 bases. This CDR3 has 14 residues. V lost 6 bases and J lost 5; bases outside the gene matches: 12. CDR1 is DFQATT, CDR2 SNEGSKA, per germline (reference sequence). The CDR3, as DNA: TGCAGTGCCGCAGCGGGAAATGGATGGGAGACCCAGTACTTC. Its protein is CSAAAGNGWETQYF.